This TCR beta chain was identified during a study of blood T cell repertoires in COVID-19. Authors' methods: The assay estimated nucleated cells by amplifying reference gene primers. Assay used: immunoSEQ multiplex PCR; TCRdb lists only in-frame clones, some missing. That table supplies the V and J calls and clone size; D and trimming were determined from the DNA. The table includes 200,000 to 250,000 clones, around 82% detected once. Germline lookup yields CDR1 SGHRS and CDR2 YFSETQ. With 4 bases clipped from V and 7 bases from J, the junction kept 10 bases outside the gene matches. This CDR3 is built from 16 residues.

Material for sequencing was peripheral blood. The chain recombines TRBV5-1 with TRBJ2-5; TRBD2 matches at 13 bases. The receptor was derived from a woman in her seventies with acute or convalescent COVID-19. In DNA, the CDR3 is TGCGCCAGCAGCGAAGGGACTAGCGGGATCTATGTGACCCAGTACTTC. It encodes CASSEGTSGIYVTQYF.